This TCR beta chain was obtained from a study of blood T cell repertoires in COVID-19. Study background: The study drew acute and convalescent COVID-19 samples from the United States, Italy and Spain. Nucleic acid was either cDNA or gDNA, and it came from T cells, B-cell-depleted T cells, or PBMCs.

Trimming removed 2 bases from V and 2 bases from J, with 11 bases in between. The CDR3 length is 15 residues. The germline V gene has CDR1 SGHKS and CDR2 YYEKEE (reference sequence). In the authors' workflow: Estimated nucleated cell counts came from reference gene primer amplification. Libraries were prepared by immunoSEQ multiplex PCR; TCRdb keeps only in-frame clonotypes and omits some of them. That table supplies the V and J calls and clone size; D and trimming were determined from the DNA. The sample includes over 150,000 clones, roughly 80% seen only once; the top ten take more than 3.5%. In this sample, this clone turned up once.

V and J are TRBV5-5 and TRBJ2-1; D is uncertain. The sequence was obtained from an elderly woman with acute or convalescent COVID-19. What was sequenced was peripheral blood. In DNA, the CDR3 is TGTGCCAGCAGCTTTGCTCCCACAACCTACAATGAGCAGTTCTTC. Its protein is CASSFAPTTYNEQFF. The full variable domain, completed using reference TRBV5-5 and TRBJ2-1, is DAGVTQSPTHLIKTRGQQVTLRCSPISGHKSVSWYQQVLGQGPQFIFQYYEKEERGRGNFPDRFSARQFPNYSSELNVNALLLGDSALYLCASSFAPTTYNEQFFGPGTRLTVL.